Reported below is one TCR beta chain. Its antigen is undetermined. These data belong to a study of T cells in localized non-small cell lung cancer. Findings and limits, study-wide: Uninvolved adjacent lung showed the highest T cell clonality, exceeding tumor. In adjacent lung, a median roughly 56 of the top 100 tumor clones were found. Higher blood T cell density tracked longer overall survival. Sequencing involved a lone tumor region, leaving heterogeneity possible.

TCRdb keeps only in-frame clones here, not all; method: immunoSEQ multiplex PCR. The sample gives fewer than 60,000 clones, roughly four fifths of which show up once; approximately 20% is in the top ten. Germline values: CDR1 LNHDA, CDR2 SQIVND (reference sequence). The CDR3 has 15 residues. Trimming cost V 8 bases and J 3 bases; bases outside gene matches: 6. The sample was peripheral blood, taken before any cancer treatment. The chain is built from TRBV19 and TRBJ2-2; 10 bases agree with TRBD1. This clonotype originated in a female donor over 55 with stage II squamous cell lung carcinoma. The CDR3 coding sequence is TGTGCCAGTTGGCGGGACAGGGGAGACACCGGGGAGCTGTTTTTT. Residues: CASWRDRGDTGELFF.